This TCR beta chain was retrieved from a study of blood T cell repertoires in COVID-19. The study drew participants aged roughly 18 to 89 years from 20 to 30 US areas. Participant reports of clinical history set cohort assignment. Recovered participants had two consecutive negative NP/OP PCR tests, healthcare professional clearance, or symptom resolution. This CDR3 spans 13 amino acids. Per germline, CDR1 SGDLS and CDR2 YYNGEE. V dropped 5 bases and J dropped 3 bases, with 11 bases sitting between them. In the study's own analysis: Reference gene primer amplification gave estimated nucleated cell counts. The method was immunoSEQ multiplex PCR; TCRdb's version includes in-frame clones alone and lacks a portion of them. That table is the source of V, J and clone size, and D and trimming were worked out from the DNA. This sample yields 200,000 to 250,000 clones, of which 65% to 90% are seen a single time; more than 1.5% belongs to the top ten.

The specimen was PBMCs or T cells enriched from blood (not recorded which). The rearrangement links TRBV9 to TRBJ1-1; D is undetermined. This clonotype was obtained from a man aged 40-50 years who had recovered from COVID-19. In nucleotides, the CDR3 is TGTGCCAGCAGAGAGGACGGGGACACTGAAGCTTTCTTT. Translated: CASREDGDTEAFF.